A selection of T cell receptor beta chains follows, all from one sample in a study of cytomegalovirus exposure and HLA in healthy donors. Clones were read by immunoSEQ multiplex PCR, and TCRdb kept only the in-frame ones, dropping some. The data show fewer than 200,000 clones, with roughly 86% seen just once and approximately 3.6% held by the top ten. Source material: PBMCs. These receptors all come from a man aged 35-49 years in good health and CMV-seropositive. Each CDR3 is given with its conserved first and last residue. The order of the fields is D gene, clone size, J gene, V gene, CDR3 protein, CDR3 DNA. The D gene is left open where the match is weak. Clone size is not always given. Where it is, it says once, few, many or a class for expanded clones.

D: -
size: -
J: TRBJ2-7
V: TRBV6-1
CDR3: CASSGMGGEQYF
DNA: TGTGCCAGCAGTGGTATGGGGGGCGAGCAGTACTTC

D: -
size: once
J: TRBJ2-3
V: TRBV5-1
CDR3: CASSINAQADTQYF
DNA: TGCGCCAGCAGCATAAACGCACAGGCAGATACGCAGTATTTT

D: -
size: -
J: TRBJ2-3
V: TRBV11-2
CDR3: CASSPSPNGDTQYF
DNA: TGTGCCAGCAGCCCCTCCCCTAACGGGGATACGCAGTATTTT

D: TRBD1
size: -
J: TRBJ2-1
V: TRBV30
CDR3: CAWSKPTRDSYNEQFF
DNA: TGTGCCTGGAGCAAACCTACACGGGACAGCTACAATGAGCAGTTCTTC

D: -
size: -
J: TRBJ1-1
V: TRBV28
CDR3: CATSPNGGFVYTEAFF
DNA: TGTGCCACCTCCCCAAATGGCGGGTTCGTGTACACTGAAGCTTTCTTT

D: TRBD1
size: -
J: TRBJ1-2
V: TRBV9
CDR3: CASSPGTGGYGYTF
DNA: TGTGCCAGCAGCCCAGGGACAGGGGGCTATGGCTACACCTTC

D: -
size: once
J: TRBJ2-7
V: TRBV14
CDR3: CASSQDTVLHEQYF
DNA: TGTGCCAGCAGCCAAGATACGGTTCTACACGAGCAGTACTTC

D: -
size: -
J: TRBJ2-7
V: TRBV10-3
CDR3: CAIREGGDEQYF
DNA: TGTGCCATCAGGGAAGGGGGAGACGAGCAGTACTTC

D: -
size: -
J: TRBJ2-2
V: TRBV5-6
CDR3: CASSLEGRLFF
DNA: TGTGCCAGCAGCTTAGAGGGTAGGCTGTTTTTT

D: TRBD1
size: -
J: TRBJ1-2
V: TRBV29-1
CDR3: CSVVWTGVGGYTF
DNA: TGCAGCGTTGTGTGGACAGGGGTGGGTGGCTACACCTTC

D: TRBD1
size: -
J: TRBJ1-2
V: TRBV7-6
CDR3: CASSLGVPGQGADGYTF
DNA: TGTGCCAGCAGCTTAGGAGTCCCGGGACAGGGGGCGGATGGCTACACCTTC

D: -
size: once
J: TRBJ1-5
V: TRBV28
CDR3: CASSLKDYRNQPQHF
DNA: TGTGCCAGCAGTTTAAAAGACTACCGGAATCAGCCCCAGCATTTT

D: -
size: -
J: TRBJ2-7
V: TRBV4-1
CDR3: CASSQDMGGSYEQYF
DNA: TGCGCCAGCAGCCAAGATATGGGAGGCTCCTACGAGCAGTACTTC

D: -
size: -
J: TRBJ1-1
V: TRBV11-3
CDR3: CASSYRVNTEAFF
DNA: TGTGCCAGCAGCTATAGAGTGAACACTGAAGCTTTCTTT

D: TRBD1
size: -
J: TRBJ1-5
V: TRBV18
CDR3: CASSPLQGARNQPQHF
DNA: TGTGCCAGCTCACCACTACAGGGGGCTAGAAATCAGCCCCAGCATTTT

D: TRBD1
size: few
J: TRBJ1-5
V: TRBV6-6
CDR3: CASRGGQGDNQPQHF
DNA: TGTGCCAGCCGGGGAGGACAGGGGGACAATCAGCCCCAGCATTTT

D: -
size: -
J: TRBJ1-1
V: TRBV7-9
CDR3: CASRRNTEAFF
DNA: TGTGCCAGTAGAAGGAACACTGAAGCTTTCTTT

D: -
size: -
J: TRBJ2-7
V: TRBV7-9
CDR3: CASSLESGEQYF
DNA: TGTGCCAGCAGTCTCGAGTCTGGCGAGCAGTACTTC

D: -
size: few
J: TRBJ1-1
V: TRBV2
CDR3: CASRDRLISGAFF
DNA: TGTGCCAGTAGAGACAGGTTAATTTCTGGAGCTTTCTTT

D: TRBD1
size: -
J: TRBJ1-6
V: TRBV5-1
CDR3: CASSFYGQDNSPLHF
DNA: TGCGCCAGCAGCTTTTATGGACAGGATAATTCACCCCTCCACTTT

D: -
size: -
J: TRBJ1-1
V: TRBV28
CDR3: CASSLTGTGEIEAFF
DNA: TGTGCCAGCAGTTTGACAGGAACAGGAGAAATTGAAGCTTTCTTT

D: TRBD1
size: -
J: TRBJ2-7
V: TRBV11-2
CDR3: CASSPQQGVYEQYF
DNA: TGTGCCAGCAGCCCACAGCAGGGGGTCTACGAGCAGTACTTC

D: TRBD1
size: -
J: TRBJ2-5
V: TRBV7-9
CDR3: CASSQRTGQETQYF
DNA: TGTGCCAGCAGCCAGCGGACAGGGCAAGAGACCCAGTACTTC

D: TRBD1
size: -
J: TRBJ2-7
V: TRBV29-1
CDR3: CSVTGGGGTYEQYF
DNA: TGCAGCGTAACAGGGGGCGGAGGGACTTACGAGCAGTACTTC

D: TRBD2
size: -
J: TRBJ2-1
V: TRBV5-1
CDR3: CASSELAGGDSEQFF
DNA: TGCGCCAGCAGCGAACTAGCGGGGGGGGACAGTGAGCAGTTCTTC

D: TRBD2
size: few
J: TRBJ2-2
V: TRBV5-1
CDR3: CASSLDGGVTGELFF
DNA: TGCGCCAGCAGCTTGGACGGGGGGGTCACCGGGGAGCTGTTTTTT

D: TRBD1
size: -
J: TRBJ1-1
V: TRBV6-4
CDR3: CASRIDRANF
DNA: TGTGCCAGCAGGATTGACAGGGCGAACTTT

D: TRBD1
size: once
J: TRBJ1-2
V: TRBV10-3
CDR3: CAIREGAGGYTF
DNA: TGTGCCATCAGGGAGGGGGCTGGGGGCTACACCTTC

D: TRBD2
size: -
J: TRBJ2-7
V: TRBV28
CDR3: CASSPIGRETYEQYF
DNA: TGTGCCAGCAGTCCCATCGGGCGGGAGACCTACGAGCAGTACTTC